This T cell receptor beta chain was sequenced during a study of regulatory T cells in long-lasting Graves disease. Study background: Graves' patients with a new diagnosis had received antithyroid drugs under 3 months.

CDR3 size: 13 residues. The ends were cut back, 7 bases at V and 7 bases at J, with 16 bases in the middle. Germline V gives CDR1 LGHDT, CDR2 YNNKEL (reference sequence). Time point denoted: newly diagnosed GD, antithyroid drugs for less than 3 months. The TCR library was made from RNA extracted from PBMCs. Sequencing libraries for TCR beta were prepared with iRepertoire HTBI primers and Arm-PCR of CDR3 regions. TCRdb ran MiXCR on the multiplex PCR reads and lists one entry per CDR3 protein. The table shows about 540,000 distinct CDR3 sequences, with 13% occurring only once. There are many counts of this clonotype. The same data also contributed to another study, on T cells in Graves' hyperthyroidism and ophthalmopathy. As that study records: When the TCR CDR3 underwent first-round RT-PCR, the HTBI primer set was used.

The specimen was peripheral blood mononuclear cells (PBMCs), collected at new diagnosis, from a patient treated with antithyroid drugs. The chain couples TRBV3-1 to TRBJ1-1; D is unclear. This sequence originates from a man aged 25 to 40 with Graves disease. Here the CDR3 reads CASTTLGSGEAFF. In DNA form, the CDR3 reads TGTGCCAGCACCACGCTGGGGTCGGGTGAAGCTTTCTTT.